These T cell receptor beta chains were read from a single sample in a study of T-cell reconstitution after alpha-beta-depleted transplantation in children. From the PCR reads, TCRdb called clonotypes with MiXCR, one entry per CDR3 protein. The repertoire consists of approximately 1,000,000 distinct CDR3 sequences, with about 29% occurring once and the leading ten covering approximately 30%. Source: PBMCs, mostly from graft donor cells, taken 360 days after TCRalphabeta/CD19-depleted stem cell transplant. Every receptor here comes from a boy less than two years old who had a stem cell transplant for SCID, so the T cells may come from the graft donor. Each CDR3 is given with its conserved first and last residue. A D gene is named only where the DNA matches it firmly. Not all rows give a size; the values are once, few, many and, for expanded clones, a class.

TRBJ2-7	TRBV20-1	.	few	TGCAGTGCGTCTCCGAGGGCGGTAGGTTACGAGCAGTACTTC	CSASPRAVGYEQYF
TRBJ2-7	TRBV29-1	.	.	TGCAGCGTTGAGGGGATGGGCAGGGGTTACTCCTACGAGCAGTACTTC	CSVEGMGRGYSYEQYF
TRBJ1-1	TRBV7-3	.	.	TGTGCCAGCAGCTTGGGAGGACCGATGGCTGAAGCTTTCTTT	CASSLGGPMAEAFF
TRBJ1-1	TRBV6-1	.	.	TGTGCCAGCAGTATCGGAAGGGGGGCAGGGAACACTGAAGCTTTCTTT	CASSIGRGAGNTEAFF
TRBJ2-7	TRBV2	TRBD2	.	TGTGCCGCCGGGAGCGGGGGCTACGAGCAGTACTTC	CAAGSGGYEQYF
TRBJ1-2	TRBV18	TRBD1	.	TGTGCCAGCTCACTTCAAACAGGGGGAAGCTATGGCTACACCTTC	CASSLQTGGSYGYTF
TRBJ2-7	TRBV20-1	.	.	TGCAGTGCTTTCGACAGGAACTACGAGCAGTACTTC	CSAFDRNYEQYF
TRBJ1-1	TRBV5-6	.	.	TGTGCCAGCAGCTTGTTGGGCGAGGCGGCGGCTGAAGCTTTCTTT	CASSLLGEAAAEAFF
TRBJ2-1	TRBV9	.	.	TGTGCCAGCAGCGTGACCACACAGGGTATTGAGCAGTTCTTC	CASSVTTQGIEQFF
TRBJ2-4	TRBV4-1	.	.	TGCGCCAGCAGCCGGAGTTATATATACGGAAACATTCAGTACTTC	CASSRSYIYGNIQYF
TRBJ2-1	TRBV9	TRBD2	.	TGTGCCAGCAGCGGGACTAGCGGGGGGGCAGGGGCCAATGAGCAGTTCTTC	CASSGTSGGAGANEQFF
TRBJ2-2	TRBV2	TRBD2	.	TGTGCCAGCAGCAGACCCGGACTAGCGGGGAGTATCGGGGAGCTGTTTTTT	CASSRPGLAGSIGELFF
TRBJ2-7	TRBV20-1	.	.	TGCAGTGCTAGAGGCCCTACGTGGCAGTACTTC	CSARGPTWQYF
TRBJ2-5	TRBV6-5	.	.	TGTGCCAGCAGTTACCCCCGGACTCAGATAGAAGAGACCCAGTACTTC	CASSYPRTQIEETQYF
TRBJ2-5	TRBV7-9	.	few	TGTGCCGGAGGGGAGACCCAGTACTTC	CAGGETQYF
TRBJ2-1	TRBV29-1	.	few	TGCAGCGTTTCAACTCCCGGAGCCTACAATGAGCAGTTCTTC	CSVSTPGAYNEQFF
TRBJ1-1	TRBV12-3/TRBV12-4	.	.	TGTGCCAGCAGTTTGCGGGGCAGGAATGAAGCTTTCTTT	CASSLRGRNEAFF
TRBJ2-3	TRBV10-2	TRBD2	.	TGCGCCACCATGACTAGCGGGGGACCTAGCACAGATACGCAGTATTTT	CATMTSGGPSTDTQYF
TRBJ2-7	TRBV20-1	TRBD1	few	TGCAGTGCTTACACCGGGACAGGGTTTACCTACGAGCAGTACTTC	CSAYTGTGFTYEQYF
TRBJ2-1	TRBV28	TRBD2	.	TGTGCCAGCAGAGTCGGGGGGGATGAGCAGTTCTTC	CASRVGGDEQFF
TRBJ1-1	TRBV21-1	.	.	TGTGCCAGCAACGGGGGACAGCTGAACACTGAAGCTTTCTTT	CASNGGQLNTEAFF
TRBJ1-5	TRBV4-2	.	.	TGTGCCAGCAGCCAAGCGGGGGGCGATCAGCCCCAGCATTTT	CASSQAGGDQPQHF
TRBJ2-5	TRBV5-1	TRBD1	few	TGCGCCAGCAGCTTGGTGGGACAGTTTGAGACCCAGTACTTC	CASSLVGQFETQYF
TRBJ2-1	TRBV5-1	TRBD1	.	TGCGCCAGCAGCTATACAGGGGGCTCCTACAATGAGCAGTTCTTC	CASSYTGGSYNEQFF
TRBJ1-2	TRBV5-1	.	few	TGCGCCAGCAGCTCTGCCTTCATCTATGGCTACACCTTC	CASSSAFIYGYTF
TRBJ2-7	TRBV3-1	.	.	TGTGCCAGCAGCCAAGGCCCCCACGAGCAGTACTTC	CASSQGPHEQYF
TRBJ1-2	TRBV7-9	.	.	TGTGCCAGCAGCACGAAACTACCCCGGGGTTATGGCTACACCTTC	CASSTKLPRGYGYTF
TRBJ2-7	TRBV12-3/TRBV12-4	.	.	TGTGCCAGCAGTTGGGGGTCTTACTATAACGAGCAGTACTTC	CASSWGSYYNEQYF
TRBJ2-7	TRBV5-1	TRBD1	.	TGCGCCAGCAGCCCTCCGGGACAGGGGGACGAGCAGTACTTC	CASSPPGQGDEQYF
TRBJ2-1	TRBV12-3/TRBV12-4	TRBD1	few	TGTGCCAGCACCCACGACAGGGTACCCTACAATGAGCAGTTCTTC	CASTHDRVPYNEQFF
TRBJ2-1	TRBV15	.	.	TGTGCCACCAGCGTCTATGCGGGGCCCGCCTACAATGAGCAGTTCTTC	CATSVYAGPAYNEQFF
TRBJ2-3	TRBV4-1	TRBD2	few	TGCGCCAGCAGCCAAGAATCCTTACTAGCGGGGGGTGAAGGTACGCAGTATTTT	CASSQESLLAGGEGTQYF